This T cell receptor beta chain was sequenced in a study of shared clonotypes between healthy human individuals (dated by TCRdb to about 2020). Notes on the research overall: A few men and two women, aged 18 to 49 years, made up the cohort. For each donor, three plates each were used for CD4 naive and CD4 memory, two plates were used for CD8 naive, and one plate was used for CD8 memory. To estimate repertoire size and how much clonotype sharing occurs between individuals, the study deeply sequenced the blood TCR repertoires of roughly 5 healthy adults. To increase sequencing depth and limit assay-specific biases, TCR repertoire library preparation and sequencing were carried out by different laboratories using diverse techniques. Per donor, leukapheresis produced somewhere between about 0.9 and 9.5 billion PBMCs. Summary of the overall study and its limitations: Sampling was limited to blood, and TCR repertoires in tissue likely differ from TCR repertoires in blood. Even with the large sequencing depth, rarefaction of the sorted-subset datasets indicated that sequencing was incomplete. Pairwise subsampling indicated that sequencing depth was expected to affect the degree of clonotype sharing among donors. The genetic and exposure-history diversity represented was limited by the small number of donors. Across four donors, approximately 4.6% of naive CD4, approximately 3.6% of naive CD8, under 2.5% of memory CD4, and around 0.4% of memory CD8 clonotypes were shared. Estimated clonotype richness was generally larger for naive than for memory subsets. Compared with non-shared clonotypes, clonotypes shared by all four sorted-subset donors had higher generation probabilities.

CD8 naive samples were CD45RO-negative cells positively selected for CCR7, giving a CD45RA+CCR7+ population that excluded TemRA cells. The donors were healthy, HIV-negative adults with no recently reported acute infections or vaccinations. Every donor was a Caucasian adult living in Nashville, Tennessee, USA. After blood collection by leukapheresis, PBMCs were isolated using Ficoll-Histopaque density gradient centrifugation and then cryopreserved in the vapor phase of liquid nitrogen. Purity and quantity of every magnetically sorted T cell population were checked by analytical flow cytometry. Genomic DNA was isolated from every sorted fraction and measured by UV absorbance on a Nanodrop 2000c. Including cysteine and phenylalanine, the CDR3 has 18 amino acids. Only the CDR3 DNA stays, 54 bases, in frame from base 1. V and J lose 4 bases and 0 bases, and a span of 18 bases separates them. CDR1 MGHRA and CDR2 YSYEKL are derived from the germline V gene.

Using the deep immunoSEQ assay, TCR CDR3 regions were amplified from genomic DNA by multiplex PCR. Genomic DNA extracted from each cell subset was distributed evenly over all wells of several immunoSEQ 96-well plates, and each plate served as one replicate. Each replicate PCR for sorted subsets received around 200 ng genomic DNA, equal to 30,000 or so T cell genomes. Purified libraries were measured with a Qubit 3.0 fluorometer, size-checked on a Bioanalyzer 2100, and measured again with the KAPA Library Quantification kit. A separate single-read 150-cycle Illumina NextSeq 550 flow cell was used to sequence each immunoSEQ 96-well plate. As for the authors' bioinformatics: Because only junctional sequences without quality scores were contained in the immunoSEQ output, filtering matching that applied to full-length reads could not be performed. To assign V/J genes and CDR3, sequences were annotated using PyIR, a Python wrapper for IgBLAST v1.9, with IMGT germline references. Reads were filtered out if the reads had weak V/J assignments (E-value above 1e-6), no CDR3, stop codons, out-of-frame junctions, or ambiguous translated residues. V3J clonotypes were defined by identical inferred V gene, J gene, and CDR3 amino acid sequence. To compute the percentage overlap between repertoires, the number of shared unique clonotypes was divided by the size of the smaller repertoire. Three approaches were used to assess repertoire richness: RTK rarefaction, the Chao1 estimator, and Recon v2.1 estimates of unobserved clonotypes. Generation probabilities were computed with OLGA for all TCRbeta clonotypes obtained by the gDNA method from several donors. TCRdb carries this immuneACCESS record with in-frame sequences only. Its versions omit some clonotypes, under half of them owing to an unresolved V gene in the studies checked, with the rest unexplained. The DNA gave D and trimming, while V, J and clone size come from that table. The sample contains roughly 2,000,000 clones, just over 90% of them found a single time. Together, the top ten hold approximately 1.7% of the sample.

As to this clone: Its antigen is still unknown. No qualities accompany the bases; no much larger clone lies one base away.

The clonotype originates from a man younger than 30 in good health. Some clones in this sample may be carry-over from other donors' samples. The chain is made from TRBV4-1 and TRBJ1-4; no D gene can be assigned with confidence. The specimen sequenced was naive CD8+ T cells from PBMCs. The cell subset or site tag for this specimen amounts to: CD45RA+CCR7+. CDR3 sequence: CASSLRHGRKTTNEKLFF. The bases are TGCGCCAGCAGCCTTCGGCACGGACGGAAGACAACTAATGAAAAACTGTTTTTT.